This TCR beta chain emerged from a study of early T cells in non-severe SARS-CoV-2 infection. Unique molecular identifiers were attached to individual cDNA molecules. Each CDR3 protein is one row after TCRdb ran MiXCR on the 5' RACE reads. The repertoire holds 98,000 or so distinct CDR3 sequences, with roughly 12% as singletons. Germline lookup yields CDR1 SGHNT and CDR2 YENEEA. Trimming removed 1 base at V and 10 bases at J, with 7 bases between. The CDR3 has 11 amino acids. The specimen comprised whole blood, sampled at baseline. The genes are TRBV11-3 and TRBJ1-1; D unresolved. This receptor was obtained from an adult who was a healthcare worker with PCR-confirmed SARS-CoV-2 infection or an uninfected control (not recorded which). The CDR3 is CASSLVRGAFF. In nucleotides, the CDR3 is TGTGCCAGCAGCTTAGTCCGTGGAGCTTTCTTT.